This TCR beta chain comes out of a study of blood T cell repertoires in COVID-19. Study-wide background: Sample material is recorded as cDNA or gDNA derived from T cells, B-cell-depleted T cells, or PBMCs.

Clones were sequenced by immunoSEQ multiplex PCR, and TCRdb holds only the in-frame ones, with some missing. The sample lists about 500,000 clones, about 88% occurring once. This clone is a singleton in its sample. The V and J ends lost 1 base and 1 base respectively, with 20 bases between them. This CDR3 spans 20 amino acids. The V gene's germline CDR1 is KGHSH and CDR2 LQKENI. The sequence came from a man aged 18 to 30 with COVID-19, enrolled during active disease. The specimen sequenced was peripheral blood. The chain couples TRBV18 to TRBJ2-6, with D possibly TRBD1 on 6 matching bases. The DNA of the CDR3 is TGTGCCAGCTCACCACTCCCTAAATCGACAGGATCTTCTGGGGCCAACGTCCTGACTTTC. The encoded protein is CASSPLPKSTGSSGANVLTF.